This paragraph covers one T cell receptor (beta chain) sequence. Its antigen is unidentified. The sample holds other DNA sequences that translate to the same CDR3. Naive CD8 cells comprised CD45RO-negative, CCR7-positively selected cells, excluding terminally differentiated effector memory CD45RA+ cells. This entry comes from a study of shared clonotypes between healthy human individuals. Findings and limits, study-wide: Large depth notwithstanding, sorted-subset sequencing proved incomplete by rarefaction. In general, naive subsets displayed greater estimated richness than memory subsets did. Generation probabilities were higher for clonotypes shared across all four sorted-subset donors than for unshared ones. The sole specimen, blood, was sampled, and tissue repertoires likely differ.

The repertoire was sequenced with immunoSEQ multiplex PCR; TCRdb's copy has only in-frame clones and lacks some. The top ten hold under 0.3% of the sample, which has about 800,000 clones, about 97% seen once. The germline CDR1 and CDR2 sequences are SGDLS and YYNGEE. The CDR3 length is 13 residues. With 0 bases removed from V and 4 bases from J, the gap between germline ends came to 4 bases. Sequenced material: naive CD8+ T cells sorted from blood. The chain is built from TRBV9 and TRBJ2-2; unclear D gene. This clonotype was obtained from a man aged 25 to 45 in good health. The CDR3 DNA sequence: TGTGCCAGCAGCGTAGCGGGCACCGGGGAGCTGTTTTTT. Residues: CASSVAGTGELFF.